Listed here are 26 T cell receptor beta chains from one sample, sequenced in a study of T cells expressing NK-cell markers. TCRdb processed the 5' RACE reads again and assigns one entry to each CDR3 protein, with no DNA. This table holds a few hundred thousand distinct CDR3 sequences. Sequencing input: blood T cells: a sorted CD56 or NKG2C T cell subset, CD4+ or CD8+ T cells, or bulk PBMC T cells (not recorded which). These receptors were collected from a woman in her fifties or sixties in good health.

The CDR3 loop is CASSRRASPYEQYF. The chain uses TRBV5-6 and TRBJ2-7; checking the TCRdb D call of TRBD2 is not possible without DNA. This CDR3 region has 14 residues. Germline CDR1 reads SGHDT; CDR2 reads YYEEEE.

V is TRBV12-5 and J is TRBJ1-1. The germline V gene encodes CDR1 LGHNT and CDR2 FRNRAP. This CDR3 region has 14 residues. The CDR3 reads CASGPLLKNTEAFF.

The chain uses TRBV5-6 and TRBJ2-5; TCRdb's D call of TRBD2 is untestable without DNA. Per the germline V gene, CDR1 is SGHDT and CDR2 is YYEEEE. The CDR3 has 15 amino acids. The CDR3 spells CASSLYTGLQETQYF.

The V gene is TRBV15, the J gene TRBJ1-5; lacking DNA, the TRBD1 call made by TCRdb goes unchecked. The CDR3 runs 14 residues. The V gene's germline CDR1 is LNHNV and CDR2 YYDKDF (reference sequence). The CDR3 protein is CATSPQGAEQPQHF.

The V gene is TRBV19, the J gene TRBJ2-4; the TCRdb D gene call, TRBD1, has no DNA to confirm it. The CDR3 length is 15 residues. The germline V gene has CDR1 LNHDA and CDR2 SQIVND (reference sequence). The CDR3 here is CASSIMLAGENIQYF.

The chain recombines TRBV12-3 or TRBV12-4 with TRBJ1-2. The CDR3 is 13 amino acids. CDR3 protein: CASSFELPYGYTF.

The chain links TRBV18 to TRBJ1-1; TCRdb lists TRBD1, though no DNA is available to test this call. The CDR3 has 13 amino acids. The germline V gene has CDR1 KGHSH and CDR2 LQKENI. The CDR3 loop reads CATYRGPNTEAFF.

The chain carries TRBV11-2 and TRBJ1-4; TCRdb's D call of TRBD1 is untestable without DNA. Germline values: CDR1 SGHAT, CDR2 FQNNGV. This CDR3 comprises 13 residues. The CDR3: CASGQGPNEKLFF. The full variable domain, its missing parts supplied by reference TRBV11-2 and TRBJ1-4, is EAGVAQSPRYKIIEKRQSVAFWCNPISGHATLYWYQQILGQGPKLLIQFQNNGVVDDSQLPKDRFSAERLKGVDSTLKIQPAKLEDSAVYLCASGQGPNEKLFFGSGTQLSVL.

This sequence joins TRBV4-1 and TRBJ2-5; TCRdb's assignment of TRBD2 cannot be checked, as there is no DNA. The CDR3 spans 19 residues. CDR1 is MGHRA, CDR2 YSYEKL, per germline. CDR3: CASSQERTSGRKYQETQYF.

V is TRBV12-3 or TRBV12-4 and J is TRBJ2-1; TCRdb selects TRBD2, and the lack of DNA leaves this call unchecked. The CDR3 has 15 residues. The CDR3 protein is CASRMTSWQDNEQFF.

J is TRBJ1-1 and V is TRBV29-1. Germline values: CDR1 SQVTM, CDR2 ANQGSEA. The CDR3 is 13 amino acids. This CDR3 is CSVWAPVGTEAFF.

V usage is TRBV13 and J usage is TRBJ2-4; no DNA is available, so the TRBD1 call from TCRdb remains unchecked. Per germline, CDR1 PRHDT and CDR2 FYEKMQ (reference sequence). The CDR3 has 14 residues. This CDR3 is CASSRQDGAGIQYF.

This chain links TRBV29-1 with TRBJ2-5. Germline lookup yields CDR1 SQVTM and CDR2 ANQGSEA. This CDR3 is 13 amino acids long. The CDR3 spells CSVESLLEETQYF.

The rearrangement links TRBV5-1 to TRBJ2-2; TCRdb designates TRBD1, a call that cannot be tested without DNA. Germline-derived CDR1 and CDR2 are SGHRS and YFSETQ. The CDR3 is made up of 15 amino acids. This chain's CDR3 is CASSLGQGWAGELFF.

The chain uses TRBV2 and TRBJ1-1; absent DNA, TCRdb's TRBD1 call cannot be checked. The CDR3 spans 11 residues. Looked up from germline, CDR1 is SNHLY and CDR2 is FYNNEI. CDR3 protein: CASRETGRAFF.

The genes are TRBV6-1 and TRBJ2-1; lacking DNA, the TRBD1 call made by TCRdb goes unchecked. The CDR3 is 14 residues long. CDR1 and CDR2 from the germline V gene are MNHNS and SASEGT. This chain's CDR3 is CASSGTAWGNEQFF.

The rearrangement uses TRBV9 and TRBJ2-5; TCRdb picks TRBD1, but there is no DNA to check that call. The CDR3 contains 14 residues. Germline lookup yields CDR1 SGDLS and CDR2 YYNGEE. The CDR3 here is CASSPGGRVETQYF.

The genes are TRBV11-3 and TRBJ2-2; TCRdb designates TRBD2, a call that cannot be tested without DNA. Germline V gene data show CDR1 as SGHNT and CDR2 as YENEEA. The CDR3 runs to 17 residues. CDR3 sequence: CASSLLAWRGNTGELFF.

V is TRBV10-1 and J is TRBJ1-1; TCRdb gives TRBD1 as the D gene, but with no DNA this cannot be confirmed. This CDR3 has 13 amino acids. Germline V gene sequence: CDR1 WNHNN, CDR2 SYGVQD (reference sequence). Here the CDR3 reads CASRPDRETEAFF.

The gene calls are TRBV3-1 and TRBJ1-3; the TRBD1 assignment by TCRdb is unverifiable without DNA. Per the germline V gene, CDR1 is LGHDT and CDR2 is YNNKEL (reference sequence). The CDR3 covers 15 residues. The CDR3 sequence is CASSSLDRAGNTIYF.

J is TRBJ2-1 and V is TRBV11-3; TCRdb's D call, TRBD2, is unchecked because there is no DNA. CDR1 and CDR2 (germline): SGHNT, YENEEA. This CDR3 contains 14 residues. This CDR3 is CASSSRDFYNEQFF.

V gene TRBV19 combines with J gene TRBJ2-2; TCRdb selects TRBD1, and the lack of DNA leaves this call unchecked. Germline CDR1 reads LNHDA; CDR2 reads SQIVND (reference sequence). The CDR3 loop spans 14 amino acids. CDR3 amino acids: CASSRTSYTGELFF.

The chain combines TRBV29-1 with TRBJ2-3; absent DNA, TCRdb's TRBD2 call cannot be checked. This CDR3 is 12 amino acids long. Germline values: CDR1 SQVTM, CDR2 ANQGSEA. The CDR3 loop is CSVRADADTQYF.

The J gene is TRBJ1-4, the V gene TRBV6-6. The CDR3 covers 14 residues. Germline lookup yields CDR1 MNHNY and CDR2 SVGAGI (reference sequence). The CDR3 protein is CASRQVVTNEKLFF.

The chain uses TRBV20-1 and TRBJ2-3; TCRdb designates TRBD2, a call that cannot be tested without DNA. This CDR3 region has 14 residues. Germline CDR1 and CDR2: DFQATT and SNEGSKA (reference sequence). CDR3 sequence: CSAGIGRSTDTQYF.

This chain uses TRBV5-1 with TRBJ2-1. CDR1 SGHRS and CDR2 YFSETQ come from the germline V gene. The CDR3 runs 13 residues. Here the CDR3 reads CASSFENYNEQFF.